One T cell receptor (beta chain) is described in this entry. Antigen: not known. The CDR3 totals 12 residues. Looked up from germline, CDR1 is SQVTM and CDR2 is ANQGSEA. Unmatched junction bases numbered 5, after V lost 5 bases and J lost 5 bases. The data were obtained in a study of cytomegalovirus exposure and HLA in healthy donors. Study-wide results and caveats: Rare sequences made up most TCRs, while some public TCRs were found in many donors.

Amplification used 60 Vbeta primers and 13 Jbeta primers. Methods used by the authors: Later, an analysis found about 77 million unique TCR beta chains, and roughly 9.9 million of these were shared. Profiled with immunoSEQ multiplex PCR; TCRdb holds only in-frame clones, not every one. D and trimming were read from the DNA, whereas the V and J calls and clone size are those reported in that table. The sample consists of some 180,000 clones, roughly 84% of them appearing once. The sequenced sample was PBMCs. This receptor was obtained from a girl aged 2 to 10 in good health and CMV-seropositive. The J gene is TRBJ1-1, the V gene TRBV29-1; 7 bases are a match to TRBD1. CDR3 in amino acids: CSVRQGETEAFF. CDR3 in DNA: TGCAGCGTTAGACAGGGAGAGACTGAAGCTTTCTTT.